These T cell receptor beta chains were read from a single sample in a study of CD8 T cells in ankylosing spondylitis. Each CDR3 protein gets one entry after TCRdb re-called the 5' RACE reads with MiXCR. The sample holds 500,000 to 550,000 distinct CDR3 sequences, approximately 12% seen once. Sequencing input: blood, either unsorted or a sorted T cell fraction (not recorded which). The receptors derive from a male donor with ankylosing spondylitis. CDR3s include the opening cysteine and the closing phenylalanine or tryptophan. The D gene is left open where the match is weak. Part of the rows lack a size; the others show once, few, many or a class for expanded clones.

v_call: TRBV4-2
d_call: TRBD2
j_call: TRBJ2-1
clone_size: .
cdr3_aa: CASTSSWLAEGNEQFF
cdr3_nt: TGTGCCAGCACCTCAAGTTGGCTAGCGGAGGGGAATGAGCAGTTCTTC

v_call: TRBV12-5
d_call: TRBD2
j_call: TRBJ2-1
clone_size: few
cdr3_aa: CASGLNDAGAGGPDSYNEQFF
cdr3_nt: TGTGCTAGTGGTTTGAATGATGCCGGAGCGGGAGGGCCTGACTCCTACAATGAGCAGTTCTTC

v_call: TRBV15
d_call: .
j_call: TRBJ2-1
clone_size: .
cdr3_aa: CATSRPEGGGRGQQFF
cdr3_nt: TGTGCCACCAGCAGACCGGAAGGTGGAGGGCGCGGGCAACAGTTCTTC

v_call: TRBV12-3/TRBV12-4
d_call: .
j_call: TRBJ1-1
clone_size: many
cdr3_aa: CASSLGTTSEAFF
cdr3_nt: TGTGCCAGCAGTTTAGGGACAACTAGTGAAGCTTTCTTT

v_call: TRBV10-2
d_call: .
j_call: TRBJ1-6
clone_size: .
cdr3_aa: CASSWGVRGPYSPLHF
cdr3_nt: TGCGCCAGCAGTTGGGGGGTCCGGGGGCCTTATTCACCCCTCCACTTT

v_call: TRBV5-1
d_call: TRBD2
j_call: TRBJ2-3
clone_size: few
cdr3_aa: CASSLGAGASTDTQYF
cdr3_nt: TGCGCCAGCAGCCTGGGTGCGGGAGCGAGCACAGATACGCAGTATTTT

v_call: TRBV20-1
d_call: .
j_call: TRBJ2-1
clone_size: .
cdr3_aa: CSVSAGFNEQFF
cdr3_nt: TGCAGTGTTAGCGCCGGTTTCAATGAGCAGTTCTTC

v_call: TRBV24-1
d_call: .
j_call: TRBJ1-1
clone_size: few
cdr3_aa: CATRPGTGLNTEAFF
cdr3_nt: TGTGCCACCCGTCCCGGGACGGGTTTGAACACTGAAGCTTTCTTT

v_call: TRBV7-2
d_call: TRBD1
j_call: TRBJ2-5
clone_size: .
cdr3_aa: CASSTTGIETQYF
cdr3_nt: TGTGCCAGCAGCACGACAGGGATAGAGACCCAGTACTTC

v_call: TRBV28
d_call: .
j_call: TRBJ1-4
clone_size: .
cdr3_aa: CASRPQTVEIEKLFF
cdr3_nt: TGTGCCAGCAGACCCCAGACAGTTGAAATTGAAAAACTGTTTTTT

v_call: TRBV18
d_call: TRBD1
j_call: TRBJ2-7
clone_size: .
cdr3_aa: CASSTTGAEQYF
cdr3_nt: TGTGCCAGCTCAACGACAGGGGCCGAGCAGTACTTC

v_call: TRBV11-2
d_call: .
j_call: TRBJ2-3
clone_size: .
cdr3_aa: CASSLGAGLLDTQYF
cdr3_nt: TGTGCCAGCAGCTTAGGGGCAGGTCTCTTAGATACGCAGTATTTT

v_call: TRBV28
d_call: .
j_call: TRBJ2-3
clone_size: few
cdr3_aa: CASTPPGSKTDTQYF
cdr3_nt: TGTGCCAGCACTCCACCGGGCAGTAAGACAGATACGCAGTATTTT

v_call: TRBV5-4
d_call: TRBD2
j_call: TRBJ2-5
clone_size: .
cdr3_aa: CASSPQTSSLETQYF
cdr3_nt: TGTGCCAGCAGCCCGCAGACTAGCTCTCTGGAGACCCAGTACTTC

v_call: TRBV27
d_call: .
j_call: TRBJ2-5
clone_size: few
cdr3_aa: CASRRAQTWTQYF
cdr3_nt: TGTGCCAGCAGGCGGGCCCAAACGTGGACCCAGTACTTC

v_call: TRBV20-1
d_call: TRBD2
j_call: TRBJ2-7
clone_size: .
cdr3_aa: CSAPETSGWYEQYF
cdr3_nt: TGCAGTGCTCCTGAGACTAGCGGATGGTACGAGCAGTACTTC

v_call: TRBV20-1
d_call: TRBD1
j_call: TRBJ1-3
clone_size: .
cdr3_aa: CSAHPPGQGPNTIYF
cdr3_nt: TGCAGTGCGCACCCTCCGGGACAGGGTCCCAACACCATATATTTT

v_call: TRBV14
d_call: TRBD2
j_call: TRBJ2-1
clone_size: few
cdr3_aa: CASSPERRLAVLNEQFF
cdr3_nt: TGTGCCAGCAGCCCCGAAAGGAGACTAGCGGTCCTTAATGAGCAGTTCTTC

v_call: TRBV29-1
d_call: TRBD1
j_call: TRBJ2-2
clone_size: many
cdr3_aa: CSVPGQGANGELFF
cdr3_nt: TGCAGCGTTCCCGGACAGGGGGCGAACGGGGAGCTGTTTTTT

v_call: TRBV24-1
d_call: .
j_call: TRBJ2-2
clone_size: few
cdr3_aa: CATSPGANTGELFF
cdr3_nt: TGTGCCACCAGTCCCGGGGCGAACACCGGGGAGCTGTTTTTT

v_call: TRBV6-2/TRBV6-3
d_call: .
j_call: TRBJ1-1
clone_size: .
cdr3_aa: CASSYSSLTEAFF
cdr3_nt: TGTGCCAGCAGTTACTCGAGCCTCACTGAAGCTTTCTTT

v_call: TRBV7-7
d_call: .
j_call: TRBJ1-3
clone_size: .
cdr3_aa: CASSLVRKGSGNTIYF
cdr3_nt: TGTGCCAGCAGCTTAGTGAGGAAAGGATCTGGAAACACCATATATTTT

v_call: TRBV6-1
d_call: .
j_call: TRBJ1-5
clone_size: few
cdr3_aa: CASGVGSSNQPQHF
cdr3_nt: TGTGCCAGCGGTGTTGGGTCTAGCAATCAGCCCCAGCATTTT

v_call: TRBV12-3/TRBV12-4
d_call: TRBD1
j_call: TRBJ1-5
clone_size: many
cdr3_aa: CASSLGGQPNQPQHF
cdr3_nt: TGTGCCAGCAGTTTAGGGGGACAGCCCAATCAGCCCCAGCATTTT

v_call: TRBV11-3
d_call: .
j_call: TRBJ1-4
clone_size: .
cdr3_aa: CASSSPLTGFNEKLFF
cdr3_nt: TGTGCCAGCAGCTCCCCGCTTACGGGGTTTAATGAAAAACTGTTTTTT

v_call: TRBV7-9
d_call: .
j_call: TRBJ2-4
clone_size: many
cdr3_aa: CASSPRQGGENIQYF
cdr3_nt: TGTGCCAGCAGCCCACGTCAGGGTGGGGAAAACATTCAGTACTTC

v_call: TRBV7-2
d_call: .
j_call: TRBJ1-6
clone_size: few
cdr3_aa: CASSSRGTGSNSPLHF
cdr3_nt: TGTGCCAGCAGCTCACGGGGCACAGGGTCTAATTCACCCCTCCACTTT

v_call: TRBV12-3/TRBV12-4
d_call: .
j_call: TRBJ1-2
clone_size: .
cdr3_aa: CASSLTVGRYGYTF
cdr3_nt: TGTGCCAGCAGTCTGACAGTTGGGCGCTATGGCTACACCTTC

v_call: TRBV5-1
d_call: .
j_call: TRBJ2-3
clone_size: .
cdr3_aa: CASSLAPGLPDTQYF
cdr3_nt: TGCGCCAGCAGCTTGGCCCCGGGGCTGCCGGATACGCAGTATTTT

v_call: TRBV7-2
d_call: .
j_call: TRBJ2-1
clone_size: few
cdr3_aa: CASSSSKDWYNEQFF
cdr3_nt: TGTGCCAGCAGCTCATCGAAGGACTGGTACAATGAGCAGTTCTTC

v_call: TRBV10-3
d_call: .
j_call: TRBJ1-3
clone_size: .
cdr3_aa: CAISDGQTSGNTIYF
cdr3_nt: TGTGCCATCAGTGACGGTCAAACCTCTGGAAACACCATATATTTT

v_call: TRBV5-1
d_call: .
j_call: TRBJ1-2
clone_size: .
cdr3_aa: CASGPRGTNYGYTF
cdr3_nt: TGCGCCAGCGGTCCCCGGGGGACCAACTATGGCTACACCTTC

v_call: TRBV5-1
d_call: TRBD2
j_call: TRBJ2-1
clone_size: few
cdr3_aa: CASSTGGGRDLISYNEQFF
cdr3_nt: TGCGCCAGCAGCACCGGGGGGGGCCGGGACTTGATCTCCTACAATGAGCAGTTCTTC